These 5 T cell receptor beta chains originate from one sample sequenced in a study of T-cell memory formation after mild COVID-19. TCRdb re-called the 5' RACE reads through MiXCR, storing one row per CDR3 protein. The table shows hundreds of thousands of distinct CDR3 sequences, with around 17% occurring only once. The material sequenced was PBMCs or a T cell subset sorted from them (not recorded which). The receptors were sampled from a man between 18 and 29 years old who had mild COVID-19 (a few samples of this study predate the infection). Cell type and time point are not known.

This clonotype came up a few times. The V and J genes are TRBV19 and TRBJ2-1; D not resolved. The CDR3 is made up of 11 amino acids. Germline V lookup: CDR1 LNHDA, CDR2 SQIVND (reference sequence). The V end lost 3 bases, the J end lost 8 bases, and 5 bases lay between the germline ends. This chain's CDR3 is CASSIGDEQFF. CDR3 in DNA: TGTGCCAGTAGTATCGGAGATGAGCAGTTCTTC.

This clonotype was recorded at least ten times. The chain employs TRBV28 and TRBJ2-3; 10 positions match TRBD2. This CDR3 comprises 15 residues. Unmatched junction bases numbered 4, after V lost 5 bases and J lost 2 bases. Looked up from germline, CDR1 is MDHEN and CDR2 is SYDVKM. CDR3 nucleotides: TGTGCCAGCAGTCTAGCGGGGGCCAACACAGATACGCAGTATTTT. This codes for CASSLAGANTDTQYF.

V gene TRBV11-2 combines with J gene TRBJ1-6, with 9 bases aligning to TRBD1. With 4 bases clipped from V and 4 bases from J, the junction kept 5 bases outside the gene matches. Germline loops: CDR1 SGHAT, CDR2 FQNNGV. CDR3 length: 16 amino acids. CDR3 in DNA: TGTGCCAGCAGCTACGAAGGGACAGGGTATAATTCACCCCTCCACTTT. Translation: CASSYEGTGYNSPLHF.

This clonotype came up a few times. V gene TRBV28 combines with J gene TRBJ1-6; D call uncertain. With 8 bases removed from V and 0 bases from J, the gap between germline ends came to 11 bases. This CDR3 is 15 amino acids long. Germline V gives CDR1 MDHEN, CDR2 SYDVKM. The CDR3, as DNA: TGTGCCAGCTTGAGGTCCAGCTCCTATAATTCACCCCTCCACTTT. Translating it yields CASLRSSSYNSPLHF.

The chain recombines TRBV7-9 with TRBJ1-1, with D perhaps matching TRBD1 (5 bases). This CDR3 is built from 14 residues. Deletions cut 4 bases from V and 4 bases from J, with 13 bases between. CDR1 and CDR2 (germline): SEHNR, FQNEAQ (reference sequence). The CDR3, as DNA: TGTGCCAGCAGCTCGGGACGCCTGCTCACTGAAGCTTTCTTT. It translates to CASSSGRLLTEAFF.